This T cell receptor beta chain was captured in a study of T cell responses to AZD1222 COVID-19 vaccine (dated by TCRdb to the early 2020s). Broadly, across the study: AZD1222 recipients given second doses at about 4 weeks or at about 12 weeks were pooled, since spike-specific TCR depth and breadth were not found to differ between the two schedules. Trial participants were enrolled into age subgroups of 18-55, 56-69 and 70-plus years, which contained around 140, 26 and 57 TCR-sequenced participants, respectively. A total of 233 trial participants underwent TCR sequencing, of whom around 200 received two doses of AZD1222 and 26 received two doses of the MenACWY control vaccine. What the research found in general, with its limitations: Participants were mostly white British and included more females than males, and it was suggested by the authors that clonal diversity may have been underestimated. Conclusions about previously exposed vaccinees are limited, since just a handful of AZD1222 recipients were seropositive for SARS-CoV-2 at baseline. After two AZD1222 doses, both the breadth and the depth of spike-specific TCRs were significantly higher than at day 0 and than in MenACWY recipients. The whole spike protein was spanned by vaccine-associated CD4 TCRs, and dominant responses were seen in regions 160-218 and 743-854. In the small 56-69-year group, the increase in depth fell short of significance, most likely because of low power. Nearly half of unique spike-specific TCRs reportedly recognized epitopes outside regions mutated in the B.1.351 and B.1.1.7 variants. Because no day 14 peak-response samples were available, the repertoires could be characterized only after the peak T cell response.

From the cysteine up to the phenylalanine, the CDR3 has a length of 15 residues. Only CDR3 DNA remains: 45 bases, in frame from the first base. Based on the germline V gene, the CDR1 and CDR2 sequences are SGHRS and YFSETQ. Cut back by 2 bases and 7 bases, the V and J ends lie 15 bases apart. The CDR3 regions of human TCRbeta chains were analyzed by immunosequencing. The original methods were these. TCRs in the repertoires were compared against a reference library of SARS-CoV-2-specific TCRs that had been generated with the MIRA antigen-specificity platform. Breadth was defined as the fraction of unique TCRs that were SARS-CoV-2-associated. Depth was defined as the fraction of total T cells that were SARS-CoV-2-associated. Each spike-specific TCR was assigned to its reactive spike region and to a CD4 or CD8 class using the MIRA data. Log10-transformed breadth and depth values were compared by one-way ANOVA with Sidak's multiple comparisons tests. Held by TCRdb, this immuneACCESS table contains in-frame sequences only and omits some clones. Under half of the omission traces to an unresolved V gene where checked; the cause of the rest is unknown. V and J calls and clone size follow that table, whereas D and trimming were derived from the DNA. The sample has tens of thousands of clones on record, roughly 90% of them singletons. The ten largest clones take up about 4.3% of the sample.

On this clone itself: No cognate antigen has been identified for it. No qualities accompany the bases; no much larger clone lies one base away.

Interpreted using the paper, the time point label stands for: baseline before first vaccination. Samples from vaccinated people were obtained from the UK trials COV001 and COV002, which included a single-blind randomized controlled phase 2/3 trial of AZD1222 (ChAdOx1 nCoV-19) in healthy adults. For TCRbeta chain sequencing, PBMC samples from trial participants were taken at day 0 and at day 28 after the second dose. The clonotype originates from an adult in good health. Recombination joined TRBV5-1 with TRBJ1-4, with the D gene not clear enough to name. The input for sequencing was peripheral blood, taken on day 0 of AZD1222 vaccination. The CDR3 region: CASSFSPTRGEKLFF. The nucleotide sequence reads as follows: TGCGCCAGCAGCTTTTCCCCGACGCGGGGTGAAAAACTGTTTTTT. Full variable domain (CDR3 extended with the reference TRBV5-1 and TRBJ1-4 proteins): KAGVTQTPRYLIKTRGQQVTLSCSPISGHRSVSWYQQTPGQGLQFLFEYFSETQRNKGNFPGRFSGRQFSNSRSEMNVSTLELGDSALYLCASSFSPTRGEKLFFGSGTQLSVL.